Sequencing of this T cell receptor (beta chain) was carried out in a study of blood T cell repertoires in COVID-19. Sequencing used immunoSEQ multiplex PCR; TCRdb keeps in-frame clones, though not all of them. Here the sample spans about 130,000 clones, over 60% being singletons. V dropped 3 bases and J dropped 7; count of bases not matched to a gene: 7. The germline gives CDR1 KGHSH, CDR2 LQKENI. The CDR3 length is 14 residues. This TCR derives from a woman aged 70-85 years with acute or convalescent COVID-19. The sequencing sample was made of peripheral blood. The rearrangement links TRBV18 to TRBJ2-7, with 9 bases identical to TRBD1. In DNA form, the CDR3 reads TGTGCCAGCTCACCGGGACAGGGTTCTGGGGAGCAGTACTTC. This translates into CASSPGQGSGEQYF.